This T cell receptor beta chain was sequenced for a study of tumor and adjacent non-tumor tissue in lung cancer. Study-wide background: There were around 11 adenocarcinoma, a couple of squamous cell carcinoma and 1 small cell lung cancer cases. Findings and caveats of the study: Tumor tissue had significantly higher TCR diversity than normal lung. Tumor repertoires had a smaller top 100 clone share than normal lung.

Germline V gene lookup returns CDR1 MNHEY and CDR2 SVGAGI. The CDR3 sequence is 18 residues long. TCRbeta libraries were built with three rounds of nested PCR, modified from ARM-PCR. MiXCR, applied by TCRdb to the multiplex PCR reads, yields one record per CDR3 protein. The repertoire holds tens of thousands of distinct CDR3 sequences, with around 73% as singletons. No cell sorting was done before RNA was extracted from the tissue. Comments on this clonotype: Its antigen is currently unknown. The junction differs from germline at one of its ends, possibly a read error.

This receptor was identified in a man in his fifties or sixties with non-small cell lung cancer. The sequenced material came from lung tumor tissue. V usage is TRBV6-5 and J usage is TRBJ2-3; 16 nucleotides agree with TRBD2. CDR3 protein: CASSSGLAGGPGTDTKYF. The CDR3 DNA reads as TGCGCCAGCAGTTCGGGACTAGCGGGAGGGCCGGGTACAGATACGAAGTATTTT.